This TCR beta chain derives from a study of blood T cells in healthy people across ages. Broader study findings: Diversity estimates drawn from one million T cells were deemed underestimates.

The V end lost 2 bases, the J end lost 0 bases, and 11 bases lay between the germline ends. CDR3 size: 15 residues. Germline CDR1 reads SNHLY; CDR2 reads FYNNEI. This clonotype was counted at least ten times. Its matching antigen is unknown. With a J-beta primer mix and a sample-barcoded 5' primer, a second PCR ran roughly 6 to 11 cycles. Each of the cDNA molecules was tagged by a template-switch adaptor with 12 random nucleotides. A single record per CDR3 protein comes from TCRdb applying MiXCR to the 5' RACE reads. The repertoire holds a few hundred thousand distinct CDR3 sequences, with about half as singletons. At least 6.5 million PBMCs were isolated per sample. Total RNA amounts of at least 5.5 micrograms were extracted per sample.

Sequencing was carried out using blood. The TCR sequence derives from a man between 60 and 75 years old in good health. The chain has TRBV2 and TRBJ2-7; D ambiguous. CDR3 DNA sequence: TGTGCCAGCAGTGAAAGAATGTACCGCTCCTACGAGCAGTACTTC. It codes for CASSERMYRSYEQYF.